This TCR beta chain was captured in a study of blood T cell repertoires in COVID-19. This CDR3 comprises 13 residues. Looked up from germline, CDR1 is SGHAT and CDR2 is FQNNGV. Regarding this clone: A read error may account for a junction end that differs from germline.

Original analysis: It was from reference gene primer amplification that nucleated cell counts were estimated. The method was immunoSEQ multiplex PCR; TCRdb's version includes in-frame clones alone and lacks a portion of them. V and J calls and clone size are given by that table; D and trimming were obtained from the DNA. The sample lists 120,000 to 150,000 clones; 65% to 90% were seen once. This chain joins TRBV11-2 and TRBJ1-2; D perhaps matches TRBD1 (5 bases). Sample: peripheral blood. This receptor was identified in a woman aged 45-60 years in a cohort sampled during active or convalescent COVID-19. CDR3: CASSLRQLPPSLF. The CDR3 nucleotides read TGTGCCAGCAGCCTCCGACAGCTGCCGCCGTCTCTCTTC.